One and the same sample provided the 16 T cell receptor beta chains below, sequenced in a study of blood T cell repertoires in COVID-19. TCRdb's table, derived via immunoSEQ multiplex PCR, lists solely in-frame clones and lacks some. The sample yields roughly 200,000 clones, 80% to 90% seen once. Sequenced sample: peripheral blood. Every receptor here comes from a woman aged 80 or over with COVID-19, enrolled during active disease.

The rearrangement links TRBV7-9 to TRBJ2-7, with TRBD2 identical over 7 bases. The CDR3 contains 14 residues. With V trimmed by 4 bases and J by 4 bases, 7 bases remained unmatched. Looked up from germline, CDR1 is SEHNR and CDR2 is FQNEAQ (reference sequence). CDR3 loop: CASSYSPSGYEQYF. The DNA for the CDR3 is TGTGCCAGCAGCTACAGCCCTAGCGGTTACGAGCAGTACTTC.

CDR3: CASSSQKGSQPQHF. The CDR3 region has the DNA TGTGCCAGCAGTTCCCAAAAAGGGAGTCAGCCCCAGCATTTT. The chain links TRBV28 to TRBJ1-5; D remains ambiguous. The CDR3 is made up of 14 amino acids. Trimming pared 4 bases from V and 6 bases from J, leaving 13 bases between. Germline V gene data show CDR1 as MDHEN and CDR2 as SYDVKM.

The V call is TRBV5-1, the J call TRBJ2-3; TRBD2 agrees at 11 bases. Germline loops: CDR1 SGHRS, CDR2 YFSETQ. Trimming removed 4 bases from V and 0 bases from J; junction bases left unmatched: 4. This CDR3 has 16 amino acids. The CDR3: CASSGRLAGSTDTQYF. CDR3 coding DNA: TGCGCCAGCAGCGGTCGACTAGCGGGGAGCACAGATACGCAGTATTTT.

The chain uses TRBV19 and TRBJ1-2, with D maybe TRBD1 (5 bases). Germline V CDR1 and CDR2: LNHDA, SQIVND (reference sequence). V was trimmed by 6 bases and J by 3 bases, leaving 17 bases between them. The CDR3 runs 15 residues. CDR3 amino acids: CASSRDSRPDYGYTF. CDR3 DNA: TGTGCCAGTAGCCGGGACTCCCGCCCAGACTATGGCTACACCTTC.

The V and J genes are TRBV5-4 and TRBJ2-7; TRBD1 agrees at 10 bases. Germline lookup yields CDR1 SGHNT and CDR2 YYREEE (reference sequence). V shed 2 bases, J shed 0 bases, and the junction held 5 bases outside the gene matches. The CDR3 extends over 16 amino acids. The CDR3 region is CASSFTTGGFSYEQYF. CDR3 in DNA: TGTGCCAGCAGCTTTACGACAGGGGGCTTCTCCTACGAGCAGTACTTC.

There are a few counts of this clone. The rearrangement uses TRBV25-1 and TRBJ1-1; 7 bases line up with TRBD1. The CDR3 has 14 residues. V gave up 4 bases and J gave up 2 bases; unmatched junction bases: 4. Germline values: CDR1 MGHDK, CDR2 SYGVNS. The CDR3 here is CASSVTGRNTEAFF. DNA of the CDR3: TGTGCCAGCAGTGTGACAGGGAGAAACACTGAAGCTTTCTTT.

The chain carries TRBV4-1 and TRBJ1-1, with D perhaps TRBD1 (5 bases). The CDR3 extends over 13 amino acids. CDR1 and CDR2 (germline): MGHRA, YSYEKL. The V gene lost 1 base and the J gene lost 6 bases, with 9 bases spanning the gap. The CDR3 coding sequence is TGCGCCAGCAGCCAAGCAGGGTGGGCTGAAGCTTTCTTT. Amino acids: CASSQAGWAEAFF.

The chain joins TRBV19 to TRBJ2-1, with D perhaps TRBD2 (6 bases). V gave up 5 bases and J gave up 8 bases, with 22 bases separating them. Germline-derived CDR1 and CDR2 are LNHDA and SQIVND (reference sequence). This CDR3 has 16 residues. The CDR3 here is CASSPLRVASSDEQFF. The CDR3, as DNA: TGTGCCAGTAGTCCCCTGAGGGTAGCTTCTAGCGATGAGCAGTTCTTC.

CDR3 sequence (DNA): TGCGCCAGCAGCTTGGTCGACAGCCACACTGAAGCTTTCTTT. Translation gives CASSLVDSHTEAFF. The chain couples TRBV5-1 to TRBJ1-1; possibly TRBD1 for D (5 bases). Trimming removed 0 bases at V and 3 bases at J, with 9 bases between. This CDR3 has 14 residues. Germline-derived CDR1 and CDR2 are SGHRS and YFSETQ.

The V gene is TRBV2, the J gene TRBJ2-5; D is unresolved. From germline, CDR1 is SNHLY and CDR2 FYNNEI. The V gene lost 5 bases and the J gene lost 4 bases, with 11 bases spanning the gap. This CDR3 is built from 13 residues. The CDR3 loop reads CASSTPWRETQYF. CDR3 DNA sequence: TGTGCCAGCAGTACCCCTTGGAGAGAGACCCAGTACTTC. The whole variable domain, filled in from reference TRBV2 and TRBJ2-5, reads EPEVTQTPSHQVTQMGQEVILRCVPISNHLYFYWYRQILGQKVEFLVSFYNNEISEKSEIFDDQFSVERPDGSNFTLKIRSTKLEDSAMYFCASSTPWRETQYFGPGTRLLVL.

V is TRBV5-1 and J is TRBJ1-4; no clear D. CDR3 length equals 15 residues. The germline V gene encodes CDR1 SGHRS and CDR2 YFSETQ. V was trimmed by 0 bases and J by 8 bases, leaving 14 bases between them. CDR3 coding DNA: TGCGCCAGCAGCTTGGAAGGGAGTCGAAACGAAAAACTGTTTTTT. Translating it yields CASSLEGSRNEKLFF.

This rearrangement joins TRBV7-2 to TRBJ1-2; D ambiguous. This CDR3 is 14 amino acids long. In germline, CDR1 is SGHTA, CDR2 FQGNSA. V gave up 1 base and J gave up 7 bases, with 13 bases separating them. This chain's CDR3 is CASSLGPEEVGYTF. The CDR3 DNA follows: TGTGCCAGCAGCTTAGGTCCCGAGGAAGTTGGCTACACCTTC. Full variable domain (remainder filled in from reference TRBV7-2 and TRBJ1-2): GAGVSQSPSNKVTEKGKDVELRCDPISGHTALYWYRQSLGQGLEFLIYFQGNSAPDKSGLPSDRFSAERTGGSVSTLTIQRTQQEDSAVYLCASSLGPEEVGYTFGSGTRLTVV.

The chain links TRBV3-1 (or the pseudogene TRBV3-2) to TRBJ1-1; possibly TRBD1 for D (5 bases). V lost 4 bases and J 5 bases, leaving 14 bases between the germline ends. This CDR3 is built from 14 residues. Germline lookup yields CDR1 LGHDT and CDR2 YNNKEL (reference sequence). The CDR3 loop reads CASSRGIRQTEAFF. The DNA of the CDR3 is TGTGCCAGCAGCCGGGGCATCCGCCAGACTGAAGCTTTCTTT.

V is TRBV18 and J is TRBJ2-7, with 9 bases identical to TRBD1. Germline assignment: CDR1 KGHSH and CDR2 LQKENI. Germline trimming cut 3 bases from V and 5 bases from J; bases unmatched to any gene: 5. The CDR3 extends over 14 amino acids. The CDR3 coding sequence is TGTGCCAGCTCACCCCGACAGGGGGATAACGAGCAGTACTTC. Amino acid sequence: CASSPRQGDNEQYF. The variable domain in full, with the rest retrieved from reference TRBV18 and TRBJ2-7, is NAGVMQNPRHLVRRRGQEARLRCSPMKGHSHVYWYRQLPEEGLKFMVYLQKENIIDESGMPKERFSAEFPKEGPSILRIQQVVRGDSAAYFCASSPRQGDNEQYFGPGTRLTVT.

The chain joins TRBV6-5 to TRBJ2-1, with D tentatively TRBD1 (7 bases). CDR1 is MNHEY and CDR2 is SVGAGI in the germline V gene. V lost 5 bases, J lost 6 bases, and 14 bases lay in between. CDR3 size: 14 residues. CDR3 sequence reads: CASSLGGGFNEQFF. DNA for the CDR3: TGTGCCAGCAGTCTTGGAGGGGGCTTCAATGAGCAGTTCTTC.

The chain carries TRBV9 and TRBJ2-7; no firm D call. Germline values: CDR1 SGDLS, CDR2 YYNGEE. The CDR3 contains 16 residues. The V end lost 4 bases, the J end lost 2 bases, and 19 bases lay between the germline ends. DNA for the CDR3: TGTGCCAGCAGCCCCCGGAGCAGTAGTGCGGCCTACGAGCAGTACTTC. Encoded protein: CASSPRSSSAAYEQYF. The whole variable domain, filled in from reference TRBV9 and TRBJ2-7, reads DSGVTQTPKHLITATGQRVTLRCSPRSGDLSVYWYQQSLDQGLQFLIQYYNGEERAKGNILERFSAQQFPDLHSELNLSSLELGDSALYFCASSPRSSSAAYEQYFGPGTRLTVT.